Listed here are 22 T cell receptor beta chains from one sample, sequenced in a study of radiotherapy plus CTLA-4 blockade in lung cancer. Assay used: immunoSEQ multiplex PCR; TCRdb lists only in-frame clones, some missing. The sample yields roughly 62,000 clones, 60% to 80% seen once. The source material was peripheral blood, sampled from a patient treated with radiotherapy plus ipilimumab. Receptors originate from a human donor with non-small cell lung cancer who had a complete response to radiotherapy plus ipilimumab.

This sequence joins TRBV7-6 and TRBJ2-1; D is unclear. The V end lost 5 bases, the J end lost 9 bases, and 14 bases lay between the germline ends. This CDR3 region has 13 residues. Germline CDR1 is SGHVS and CDR2 is FNYEAQ. The CDR3 spells CASSLTPDGEQFF. In nucleotides, the CDR3 is TGTGCCAGCAGCCTTACTCCCGATGGTGAGCAGTTCTTC.

The genes are TRBV6-5 and TRBJ1-1, with 10 bases aligning to TRBD1. In germline, CDR1 is MNHEY, CDR2 SVGAGI. V lost 0 bases and J lost 4; bases outside the gene matches: 2. The CDR3 runs 15 residues. The CDR3 protein is CASSYSRTGGTEAFF. The CDR3 bases are TGTGCCAGCAGTTACTCGCGGACAGGGGGCACTGAAGCTTTCTTT.

This clone was detected a few times. The chain links TRBV6-1 to TRBJ1-5; 7 bases fit TRBD1. The germline V gene has CDR1 MNHNS and CDR2 SASEGT. The junction had 10 bases not matched to a gene; V was cut back by 4 bases and J by 10 bases. This CDR3 spans 14 amino acids. CDR3 nucleotides: TGTGCCAGCAGTGCTAGACAGGGCCGATTACCCCAGCATTTT. Translated, it gives CASSARQGRLPQHF.

The chain has TRBV9 and TRBJ1-5; D is uncertain. With 0 bases removed from V and 2 bases from J, the gap between germline ends came to 6 bases. The length of the CDR3 is 14 residues. The germline CDR1 and CDR2 sequences are SGDLS and YYNGEE. The CDR3 spells CASSVGRGNQPQHF. The CDR3 DNA is TGTGCCAGCAGCGTAGGAAGGGGCAATCAGCCCCAGCATTTT.

The chain joins TRBV6-1 to TRBJ1-5; TRBD1 aligns across 9 bases. V trimming: 4 bases; J trimming: 2 bases; junction bases outside the gene matches: 0. This CDR3 region has 14 residues. Germline lookup yields CDR1 MNHNS and CDR2 SASEGT. The CDR3 is CASSGTGGNQPQHF. The CDR3 region has the DNA TGTGCCAGCAGTGGGACAGGGGGCAATCAGCCCCAGCATTTT.

CDR3 in DNA: TGTGCCAGCAGCTACCGGACAGGAACCTACAATGAGCAGTTCTTC. Translation: CASSYRTGTYNEQFF. This chain connects TRBV5-5 to TRBJ2-1; 7 bases fit TRBD1. Germline V lookup: CDR1 SGHKS, CDR2 YYEKEE (reference sequence). Trimming took 3 bases from V and 2 from J; bases not matched to a gene: 5. The CDR3 spans 15 residues.

This clone was counted a single time. CDR3 nucleotides: TGCGCCAGCAGCCATGGGACTAGCGGGTCGAACACCGGGGAGCTGTTTTTT. As protein: CASSHGTSGSNTGELFF. The chain couples TRBV5-1 to TRBJ2-2, with TRBD2 matching 12 bases. Unmatched junction bases numbered 4, after V lost 4 bases and J lost 0 bases. The CDR3 contains 17 residues. Germline CDR1 reads SGHRS; CDR2 reads YFSETQ.

The V gene is TRBV2, the J gene TRBJ1-2; D gene unclear. V was clipped by 3 bases and J by 5 bases, with 13 bases between them. The germline V gene encodes CDR1 SNHLY and CDR2 FYNNEI. This CDR3 spans 14 amino acids. This chain's CDR3 is CASSDRRAGYGYTF. The CDR3, as DNA: TGTGCCAGCAGTGACCGGAGGGCCGGGTATGGCTACACCTTC.

This clone was recorded a few times. The J gene is TRBJ1-1, the V gene TRBV27, with TRBD1 matching over 7 bases. The CDR3 consists of 14 residues. With 5 bases clipped from V and 4 bases from J, the junction kept 7 bases outside the gene matches. Germline CDR1 is MNHEY and CDR2 is SMNVEV (reference sequence). The CDR3 bases are TGTGCCAGCAGTCCGACAGGGTTTGGCACTGAAGCTTTCTTT. Its protein is CASSPTGFGTEAFF.

The V gene is TRBV6-1, the J gene TRBJ1-3, with D uncertain. The germline gives CDR1 MNHNS, CDR2 SASEGT. This CDR3 region has 16 residues. Trimming removed 3 bases from V and 0 bases from J, with 12 bases in between. As DNA, the CDR3 is TGTGCCAGCAGTGACAAGAGGACCCCCTCTGGAAACACCATATATTTT. Encoded protein: CASSDKRTPSGNTIYF.

This rearrangement joins TRBV4-3 to TRBJ2-4; TRBD1 agrees at 8 bases. This CDR3 is 15 amino acids long. The germline gives CDR1 LGHNA, CDR2 YSLEER. V gave up 2 bases and J gave up 8 bases; unmatched junction bases: 8. The CDR3 protein is CASSQWQGARDIQYF. The CDR3 bases are TGCGCCAGCAGCCAATGGCAGGGGGCAAGAGACATTCAGTACTTC.

This clone was observed a handful of times. The rearrangement uses TRBV6-1 and TRBJ2-7; a weak D match, TRBD1 (6 bases). V dropped 6 bases and J dropped 6 bases, with 12 bases sitting between them. Germline-derived CDR1 and CDR2 are MNHNS and SASEGT. The CDR3 spans 12 residues. Written as DNA, the CDR3 is TGTGCCAGCAGGAGGACAGCTATCGAGCAGTACTTC. It yields the protein CASRRTAIEQYF.

V gene TRBV6-5 combines with J gene TRBJ2-3; 8 bases fit TRBD2. The CDR3 length is 15 residues. V trimming: 2 bases; J trimming: 2 bases; junction bases outside the gene matches: 3. CDR1 is MNHEY, CDR2 SVGAGI, per germline. CDR3 protein: CASSYKREYTDTQYF. The CDR3 nucleotides read TGTGCCAGCAGTTACAAGCGGGAGTACACAGATACGCAGTATTTT.

This chain links TRBV29-1 with TRBJ2-3; 9 positions agree with TRBD2. V lost 3 bases, J lost 5 bases, and 3 bases stayed unmatched. The germline V gene encodes CDR1 SQVTM and CDR2 ANQGSEA. The CDR3 totals 13 residues. The CDR3 here is CSVEGLAIDTQYF. The DNA of the CDR3 is TGCAGCGTTGAGGGACTAGCAATAGATACGCAGTATTTT.

The chain links TRBV7-2 to TRBJ1-3; D is undetermined. This CDR3 has 14 amino acids. With 1 base removed from V and 0 bases from J, the gap between germline ends came to 4 bases. CDR1 SGHTA and CDR2 FQGNSA come from the germline V gene. The CDR3 DNA reads as TGTGCCAGCAGCTTAGATGACTCTGGAAACACCATATATTTT. Protein product: CASSLDDSGNTIYF.

The J gene is TRBJ1-2, the V gene TRBV19, with D maybe TRBD1 (5 bases). The CDR3 spans 13 residues. Trimming cost V 3 bases and J 8 bases, with 13 bases left between them. Germline CDR1 LNHDA, CDR2 SQIVND (reference sequence). CDR3 DNA sequence: TGTGCCAGTAGTATCCGGCAGGGAGGCGGCTACACCTTC. Residues: CASSIRQGGGYTF.

A single count supports this clone. The chain links TRBV30 to TRBJ2-3; 14 nucleotides line up with TRBD2. Germline V gives CDR1 GTSNPN, CDR2 SVGIG (reference sequence). The CDR3 is 15 residues long. Germline trimming cut 4 bases from V and 5 bases from J; bases unmatched to any gene: 5. CDR3 loop: CAWTLGLAGGDTQYF. The CDR3 nucleotides are TGTGCCTGGACCCTAGGACTAGCGGGGGGAGATACGCAGTATTTT.

The V and J genes are TRBV7-9 and TRBJ2-7; 7 bases line up with TRBD1. This CDR3 has 12 amino acids. J lost 6 bases, V lost 6 bases, and 5 bases had no gene match. Germline CDR1 SEHNR, CDR2 FQNEAQ (reference sequence). Here the CDR3 DNA reads TGTGCCAGCAGTTCCACAGGGGCCGAGCAGTACGTC. Translation: CASSSTGAEQYV.

This chain's CDR3 is CASSLDGRQEQYV. The CDR3 region has the DNA TGCGCCAGCAGCTTGGATGGCAGACAAGAGCAGTACGTC. J is TRBJ2-7 and V is TRBV5-1; D is unclear. Germline V gives CDR1 SGHRS, CDR2 YFSETQ. V shed 0 bases and J shed 7 bases, with 11 bases lying between them. The CDR3 extends over 13 amino acids.

The chain uses TRBV6-5 and TRBJ2-2; tentatively, D is TRBD2 (5 bases). The germline V gene encodes CDR1 MNHEY and CDR2 SVGAGI. Deletions cut 1 base from V and 2 bases from J, with 11 bases between. The CDR3 loop spans 16 amino acids. The CDR3 DNA is TGTGCCAGCAGTTACTTACGGGAAGAAAACACCGGGGAGCTGTTTTTT. This sequence encodes CASSYLREENTGELFF.

V is TRBV19 and J is TRBJ2-3; 9 positions match TRBD1. After removal of 5 bases from V and 3 bases from J, the junction contained 3 bases not matched to a gene. CDR1 and CDR2 (germline): LNHDA, SQIVND (reference sequence). The CDR3 sequence is 14 residues long. The CDR3 spells CASSSTGGTDTQYF. DNA for the CDR3: TGTGCCAGTAGTTCGACAGGGGGTACAGATACGCAGTATTTT.

This clone was found a few times. The rearrangement uses TRBV11-2 and TRBJ2-7, with D perhaps matching TRBD1 (6 bases). Germline loops: CDR1 SGHAT, CDR2 FQNNGV. Between the trimmed V and J ends, which lost 4 bases and 0 bases, there was a span of 10 bases. The CDR3 consists of 14 residues. CDR3 nucleotide sequence: TGTGCCAGCAGCTCAGACAGGACCTCCTACGAGCAGTACTTC. Translating gives CASSSDRTSYEQYF.